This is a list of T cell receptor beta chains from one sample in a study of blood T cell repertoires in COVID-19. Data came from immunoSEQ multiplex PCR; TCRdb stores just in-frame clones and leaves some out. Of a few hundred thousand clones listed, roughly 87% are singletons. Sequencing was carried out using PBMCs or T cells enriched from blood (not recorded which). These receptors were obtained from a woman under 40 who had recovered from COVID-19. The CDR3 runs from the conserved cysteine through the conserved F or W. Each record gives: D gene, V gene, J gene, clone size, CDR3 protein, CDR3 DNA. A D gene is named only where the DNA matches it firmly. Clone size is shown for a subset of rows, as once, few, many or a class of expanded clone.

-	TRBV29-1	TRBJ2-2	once	CSVRAGWDTGELFF	TGCAGCGTTCGGGCAGGGTGGGACACCGGGGAGCTGTTTTTT
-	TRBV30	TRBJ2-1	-	CAWSPRAGEQFF	TGTGCCTGGAGTCCCCGGGCGGGAGAGCAGTTCTTC
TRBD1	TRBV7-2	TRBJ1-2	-	CASSLSPGTANYGYTF	TGTGCCAGCAGCTTAAGTCCCGGGACAGCTAACTATGGCTACACCTTC
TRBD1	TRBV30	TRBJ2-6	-	CAWGPALQGAPGANVLTF	TGTGCCTGGGGACCCGCTCTACAGGGGGCGCCTGGGGCCAACGTCCTGACTTTC
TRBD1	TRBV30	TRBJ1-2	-	CAYRQGVYTF	TGTGCCTACCGACAGGGTGTCTACACCTTC
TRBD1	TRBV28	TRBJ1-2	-	CASSLARQGANYGYTF	TGTGCCAGCAGTTTGGCTCGACAGGGAGCTAACTATGGCTACACCTTC
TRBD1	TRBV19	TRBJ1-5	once	CASSTLRGQGSNQPQHF	TGTGCCAGTAGTACCTTACGGGGACAGGGTAGCAATCAGCCCCAGCATTTT
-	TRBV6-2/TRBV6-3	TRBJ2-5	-	CASSYSNGGVGETQYF	TGTGCCAGCAGTTACTCGAACGGAGGGGTGGGGGAGACCCAGTACTTC
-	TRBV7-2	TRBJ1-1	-	CASSLWEGGTEAFF	TGTGCCAGCAGCTTATGGGAGGGCGGCACTGAAGCTTTCTTT
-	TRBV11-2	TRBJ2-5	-	CASSLAGFSGGPRRTQYF	TGTGCCAGCAGCTTAGCCGGGTTTTCGGGGGGCCCGAGGCGGACCCAGTACTTC
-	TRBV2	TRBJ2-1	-	CASSLPLRGLPPNPGCNEQFF	TGTGCCAGCAGTCTACCTCTAAGGGGGTTACCCCCAAATCCAGGGTGCAATGAGCAGTTCTTC
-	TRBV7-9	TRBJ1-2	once	CASSLASGNYGYTF	TGTGCCAGCAGCTTAGCCAGCGGAAACTATGGCTACACCTTC
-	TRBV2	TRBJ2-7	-	CASTWESSYEQYF	TGTGCCAGCACATGGGAGTCTTCCTACGAGCAGTACTTC
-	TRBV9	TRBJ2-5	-	CASSVENSQETQYF	TGTGCCAGCAGCGTAGAAAACAGCCAAGAGACCCAGTACTTC
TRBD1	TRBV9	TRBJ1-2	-	CASSVDSGTDGYTF	TGTGCCAGCAGCGTAGACTCCGGGACAGATGGCTACACCTTC